These 13 T cell receptor beta chains originate from one sample sequenced in a study of blood T cell repertoires in COVID-19. TCRdb keeps only in-frame clones here, not all; method: immunoSEQ multiplex PCR. The data contain approximately 220,000 clones, roughly 82% of them singletons. Sequencing was performed on peripheral blood. The receptors stem from a woman in her seventies with acute or convalescent COVID-19.

The V call is TRBV5-1, the J call TRBJ1-6; 8 nucleotides align to TRBD1. Germline CDR1 is SGHRS and CDR2 is YFSETQ. CDR3 length: 14 amino acids. Unmatched junction bases numbered 6, after V lost 6 bases and J lost 7 bases. The CDR3 DNA is TGCGCCAGCACCCACGGACAGGGCAATTCACCCCTCCACTTT. This sequence encodes CASTHGQGNSPLHF.

This rearrangement joins TRBV19 to TRBJ2-1, with 10 positions matching TRBD2. V lost 7 bases, J lost 6 bases, and 6 bases stayed unmatched. This CDR3 has 14 amino acids. Germline V gene data show CDR1 as LNHDA and CDR2 as SQIVND (reference sequence). CDR3 loop: CASTSGGGGNEQFF. The DNA for the CDR3 is TGTGCCAGTACTAGCGGGGGCGGCGGCAATGAGCAGTTCTTC.

The chain links TRBV6-4 to TRBJ1-1, with TRBD1 matching 7 bases. Germline values: CDR1 MRHNA, CDR2 SNTAGT. The junction had 2 bases not matched to a gene; V was cut back by 10 bases and J by 0 bases. The length of the CDR3 is 12 residues. The CDR3 spells CATDRLNTEAFF. CDR3 in DNA: TGTGCCACGGACAGGTTGAACACTGAAGCTTTCTTT.

This chain joins TRBV4-2 and TRBJ1-5, with 10 bases that match TRBD1. There are 14 residues in the CDR3. From germline, CDR1 is LGHNA and CDR2 YNFKEQ. With V trimmed by 8 bases and J by 6 bases, 7 bases remained unmatched. CDR3 amino acids: CASSTGTGAQPQHF. In nucleotides, the CDR3 is TGTGCCAGCTCCACCGGGACAGGGGCTCAGCCCCAGCATTTT.

CDR3 sequence (DNA): TGTGCCAGCAGCCCGAACAGGGGGGGACAGGGAGGAGACGAGCAGTACTTC. Its translation: CASSPNRGGQGGDEQYF. J is TRBJ2-7 and V is TRBV3-1 (or the pseudogene TRBV3-2); 9 bases agree with TRBD1. V was pared by 4 bases and J by 5 bases, with 15 bases of the junction left unmatched. Germline CDR1 LGHDT, CDR2 YNNKEL (reference sequence). The CDR3 consists of 17 residues.

This rearrangement joins TRBV19 to TRBJ1-1; 8 bases match TRBD1. CDR3 length: 17 amino acids. CDR1 and CDR2 (germline): LNHDA, SQIVND (reference sequence). J lost 7 bases, V lost 1 base, and 14 bases had no gene match. The DNA of the CDR3 is TGTGCCAGTAGTATAGGCATAACCGGGACAGGCCCTCATGAAGCTTTCTTT. Translating gives CASSIGITGTGPHEAFF. Supplemented by reference TRBV19 and TRBJ1-1, the full variable domain reads DGGITQSPKYLFRKEGQNVTLSCEQNLNHDAMYWYRQDPGQGLRLIYYSQIVNDFQKGDIAEGYSVSREKKESFPLTVTSAQKNPTAFYLCASSIGITGTGPHEAFFGQGTRLTVV.

V gene TRBV18 combines with J gene TRBJ1-2; tentative D call: TRBD1 (6 bases). Per germline, CDR1 KGHSH and CDR2 LQKENI. V gave up 4 bases and J gave up 3 bases, with 21 bases separating them. The CDR3 contains 17 residues. This chain's CDR3 is CASSRLSQGLGDYGYTF. In nucleotides, the CDR3 is TGTGCCAGCTCACGCTTATCACAGGGATTGGGGGACTATGGCTACACCTTC.

J is TRBJ1-4 and V is TRBV6-6, with 8 bases matching TRBD1. Per germline, CDR1 MNHNY and CDR2 SVGAGI (reference sequence). The CDR3 spans 15 residues. The J segment lost 8 bases and the V segment lost 3 bases, leaving 8 bases of the junction unmatched. The CDR3 is CASSYSTGAREKLFF. The DNA for the CDR3 is TGTGCCAGCAGTTATTCGACAGGGGCAAGAGAAAAACTGTTTTTT.

The chain uses TRBV5-1 and TRBJ1-1; weak D call: TRBD1 (6 bases). Trimming took off 0 bases at V and 6 bases at J, with 21 bases between the two ends. This CDR3 has 17 amino acids. CDR1 is SGHRS, CDR2 YFSETQ, per germline. DNA for the CDR3: TGCGCCAGCAGCTTGGAAGGGGGAGAGGGTAGTTACTCTGAAGCTTTCTTT. Protein product: CASSLEGGEGSYSEAFF.

The chain has TRBV7-2 and TRBJ2-2; a possible D gene is TRBD2 (5 bases). CDR3 size: 16 residues. Germline lookup yields CDR1 SGHTA and CDR2 FQGNSA. V was trimmed by 4 bases and J by 1 base, leaving 13 bases between them. The CDR3 protein is CASSSRASGNTGELFF. As DNA, the CDR3 is TGTGCCAGCAGCTCAAGAGCGAGCGGGAACACCGGGGAGCTGTTTTTT.

V and J are TRBV30 and TRBJ1-4, with 10 nucleotides matching TRBD1. The CDR3 is made up of 13 amino acids. Germline CDR1 GTSNPN, CDR2 SVGIG (reference sequence). The V segment lost 8 bases and the J segment 5 bases; nucleotides outside the gene matches: 5. The CDR3 nucleotides are TGTGCCAGTCCGGGACAGGGGAATGAAAAACTGTTTTTT. Residues: CASPGQGNEKLFF.

The chain is built from TRBV9 and TRBJ2-7; 7 bases agree with TRBD2. Germline CDR1 reads SGDLS; CDR2 reads YYNGEE. With 1 base clipped from V and 0 bases from J, the junction kept 4 bases outside the gene matches. This CDR3 is 15 amino acids long. The CDR3 DNA reads TGTGCCAGCAGCGTACTAGCGGACTTCTCCTACGAGCAGTACTTC. As protein: CASSVLADFSYEQYF.

The V and J genes are TRBV6-5 and TRBJ1-3; no clear D. V dropped 8 bases and J dropped 1 base, with 6 bases sitting between them. This CDR3 contains 12 residues. Germline V gene data show CDR1 as MNHEY and CDR2 as SVGAGI. The CDR3 region is CASGSSGNTIYF. The DNA of the CDR3 is TGTGCCAGCGGGAGTTCTGGAAACACCATATATTTT.